The 24 T cell receptor beta chains below come from one sample, sequenced in a study of blood T cell repertoires in COVID-19. The assay was immunoSEQ multiplex PCR, and TCRdb's table has in-frame clones only and misses some. The sample has more than 65,000 clones, under 80% seen once. The sequenced material came from peripheral blood. Every receptor here comes from a woman of 80 years or more with active or convalescent COVID-19.

V and J are TRBV29-1 and TRBJ2-3; TRBD2 matches 8 bases. Germline-derived CDR1 and CDR2 are SQVTM and ANQGSEA. The CDR3 is 13 residues long. With 4 bases clipped from V and 0 bases from J, the junction kept 0 bases outside the gene matches. This chain's CDR3 is CSVASGSTDTQYF. The DNA of the CDR3 is TGCAGCGTTGCTAGCGGGAGCACAGATACGCAGTATTTT.

The chain has TRBV18 and TRBJ2-1, with 10 bases aligning to TRBD2. Looked up from germline, CDR1 is KGHSH and CDR2 is LQKENI. With 6 bases clipped from V and 9 bases from J, the junction kept 11 bases outside the gene matches. The CDR3 is 15 amino acids. The CDR3 spells CASSREAGGLVEQFF. CDR3 coding DNA: TGTGCCAGCTCGCGAGAAGCGGGGGGGCTTGTTGAGCAGTTCTTC.

This chain uses TRBV5-4 with TRBJ1-2; D is ambiguous. CDR3 length: 13 residues. CDR1 is SGHNT, CDR2 YYREEE, per germline (reference sequence). V was trimmed by 0 bases and J by 7 bases, leaving 10 bases between them. The CDR3 DNA sequence: TGTGCCAGCAGCTTGGCGGCAGCGGGTGGCTACACCTTC. Translated, it gives CASSLAAAGGYTF.

This chain links TRBV15 with TRBJ2-5; 9 nucleotides align to TRBD1. Germline values: CDR1 LNHNV, CDR2 YYDKDF (reference sequence). Unmatched junction bases numbered 7, after V lost 1 base and J lost 4 bases. This CDR3 contains 16 residues. The CDR3 DNA sequence: TGTGCCACCAGCAGAGTGGCGACAGGGGGGGGAGAGACCCAGTACTTC. As protein: CATSRVATGGGETQYF.

The chain combines TRBV6-2 or TRBV6-3 with TRBJ2-7, with D perhaps matching TRBD1 (5 bases). Looked up from germline, CDR1 is MNHEY and CDR2 is SVGEGT. V shed 2 bases and J shed 2 bases, with 13 bases lying between them. There are 15 residues in the CDR3. The DNA of the CDR3 is TGTGCCAGCAGTTACCCGGCAGGGTATGCCTACGAGCAGTACTTC. This codes for CASSYPAGYAYEQYF.

J is TRBJ1-4 and V is TRBV5-8, with D uncertain. Germline V gives CDR1 SGHTS, CDR2 YDEGEE. The CDR3 extends over 14 amino acids. V lost 0 bases and J 8 bases, leaving 11 bases between the germline ends. CDR3 in amino acids: CASSLGQAEEKLFF. In nucleotides, the CDR3 is TGTGCCAGCAGCTTGGGGCAGGCCGAGGAAAAACTGTTTTTT.

The rearrangement joins TRBV27 to TRBJ1-6, with 9 bases identical to TRBD1. V was pared by 6 bases and J by 4 bases, with 10 bases of the junction left unmatched. This CDR3 region has 17 residues. The germline gives CDR1 MNHEY, CDR2 SMNVEV (reference sequence). Written as DNA, the CDR3 is TGTGCCAGCAGCCCCCGGGTCGGGACAGGGTATAATTCACCCCTCCACTTT. As protein: CASSPRVGTGYNSPLHF.

Only a few counts were recorded for this clone. The rearrangement uses TRBV5-1 and TRBJ2-7; tentatively, D is TRBD1 (6 bases). Trimming took 3 bases from V and 4 from J, leaving 14 bases between them. From germline, CDR1 is SGHRS and CDR2 YFSETQ. The CDR3 is 14 residues long. The CDR3 sequence is CASSSDSLGYEQYF. CDR3 DNA: TGCGCCAGCAGCTCGGACAGTTTGGGATACGAGCAGTACTTC. Using reference TRBV5-1 and TRBJ2-7 for the parts outside the CDR3, the full variable domain is KAGVTQTPRYLIKTRGQQVTLSCSPISGHRSVSWYQQTPGQGLQFLFEYFSETQRNKGNFPGRFSGRQFSNSRSEMNVSTLELGDSALYLCASSSDSLGYEQYFGPGTRLTVT.

The V and J genes are TRBV6-2 or TRBV6-3 and TRBJ2-1, with 7 bases identical to TRBD1. The germline V gene encodes CDR1 MNHEY and CDR2 SVGEGT. V shed 4 bases and J 3 bases; nucleotides not matched to a gene: 3. CDR3 size: 14 residues. CDR3 coding DNA: TGTGCCAGCAGTTCGGGACAGAGCTACAATGAGCAGTTCTTC. It is translated as CASSSGQSYNEQFF.

The table lists this clone with a count of one. V gene TRBV19 combines with J gene TRBJ1-1; 9 bases map to TRBD1. The junction had 7 bases not matched to a gene; V was cut back by 7 bases and J by 1 base. This CDR3 comprises 15 residues. Germline CDR1 is LNHDA and CDR2 is SQIVND (reference sequence). CDR3 residues: CASTRTGVPNTEAFF. CDR3 coding DNA: TGTGCCAGTACTAGGACAGGGGTACCGAACACTGAAGCTTTCTTT.

The genes are TRBV20-1 and TRBJ1-2; 8 bases agree with TRBD1. Germline V gives CDR1 DFQATT, CDR2 SNEGSKA (reference sequence). The CDR3 has 15 amino acids. Losses at the gene ends were 3 bases for V and 10 bases for J; bases not matched to a gene: 16. This chain's CDR3 is CSASGGQAGSFSYTF. The CDR3 coding sequence is TGCAGTGCTAGTGGGGGACAGGCCGGTTCGTTCTCCTACACCTTC.

The J gene is TRBJ2-1, the V gene TRBV7-9; D is ambiguous. This CDR3 is 13 amino acids long. The germline V and J ends were trimmed by 0 bases and 5 bases, with 5 bases remaining between them. The germline V gene has CDR1 SEHNR and CDR2 FQNEAQ (reference sequence). CDR3 nucleotides: TGTGCCAGCAGCTTAGCACAACACAATGAGCAGTTCTTC. This gives the protein CASSLAQHNEQFF. The full variable domain, rest sourced from reference TRBV7-9 and TRBJ2-1, is DTGVSQNPRHKITKRGQNVTFRCDPISEHNRLYWYRQTLGQGPEFLTYFQNEAQLEKSRLLSDRFSAERPKGSFSTLEIQRTEQGDSAMYLCASSLAQHNEQFFGPGTRLTVL.

V and J are TRBV27 and TRBJ2-1; TRBD1 aligns across 9 bases. CDR1 and CDR2 from the germline V gene are MNHEY and SMNVEV (reference sequence). Unmatched junction bases numbered 5, after V lost 7 bases and J lost 4 bases. CDR3 length: 14 amino acids. The CDR3 DNA follows: TGTGCCAGCATGGGCGACAGGGGGTACAATGAGCAGTTCTTC. It yields the protein CASMGDRGYNEQFF.

This clone was observed a single time. V and J are TRBV7-2 and TRBJ1-5, with 7 bases matching TRBD1. The CDR3 totals 14 residues. J was trimmed by 7 bases and V by 1 base; bases with no gene match: 4. Germline CDR1 and CDR2: SGHTA and FQGNSA. The CDR3, as DNA: TGTGCCAGCAGCTTAGACAGGGGTAGCCAGCCCCAGCATTTT. Encoded protein: CASSLDRGSQPQHF.

V and J are TRBV27 and TRBJ2-1, with TRBD2 matching over 7 bases. The CDR3 length is 15 residues. CDR1 is MNHEY, CDR2 SMNVEV, per germline (reference sequence). The V and J ends lost 3 bases and 9 bases, in that order; junction bases with no gene match: 11. For the CDR3, the DNA is TGTGCCAGCAGTTTCAGGACCCAAGGGAGGGGTGAGCAGTTCTTC. Its translation: CASSFRTQGRGEQFF.

The chain employs TRBV27 and TRBJ2-5, with D uncertain. The CDR3 sequence is 14 residues long. Trimming took off 2 bases at V and 4 bases at J, with 11 bases between the two ends. Germline V gene sequence: CDR1 MNHEY, CDR2 SMNVEV (reference sequence). DNA of the CDR3: TGTGCCAGCAGTTTAAATTATGAGGCAGAGACCCAGTACTTC. Amino acid sequence: CASSLNYEAETQYF.

The gene calls are TRBV7-3 and TRBJ2-1; possibly TRBD2 for D (6 bases). CDR1 is SGHTA and CDR2 is FQGTGA in the germline V gene. The V and J ends lost 2 bases and 1 base respectively, with 9 bases between them. The CDR3 contains 15 residues. CDR3 bases: TGTGCCAGCAGCTTATCACGGGGGTCCTACAATGAGCAGTTCTTC. It translates to CASSLSRGSYNEQFF.

The chain employs TRBV6-1 and TRBJ1-4; 8 bases match TRBD1. The ends lost 6 bases at V and 4 bases at J; junction bases unmatched: 4. The germline CDR1 and CDR2 sequences are MNHNS and SASEGT. The CDR3 is 14 amino acids. CDR3 loop: CASRTGDYNEKLFF. The CDR3 coding sequence is TGTGCCAGCAGGACAGGGGATTATAATGAAAAACTGTTTTTT.

This clone appeared once. The chain is built from TRBV7-9 and TRBJ2-1, with TRBD2 as a possible D gene (5 bases). The germline CDR1 and CDR2 sequences are SEHNR and FQNEAQ (reference sequence). This CDR3 has 14 amino acids. V lost 1 base to trimming and J lost 8 bases, with 12 bases between them. The CDR3 sequence: CASSLGLRADEQFF. In DNA form, the CDR3 reads TGTGCCAGCAGCTTAGGTCTGCGGGCCGATGAGCAGTTCTTC.

J is TRBJ2-2 and V is TRBV6-5; D may be TRBD2 (5 bases). Germline V gives CDR1 MNHEY, CDR2 SVGAGI. Trimming pared 4 bases from V and 7 bases from J, leaving 13 bases between. This CDR3 is built from 14 residues. CDR3 protein: CASSSRAYIGELFF. Written as DNA, the CDR3 is TGTGCCAGCAGTTCGAGGGCGTATATCGGGGAGCTGTTTTTT.

The chain uses TRBV9 and TRBJ2-7; the D gene is possibly TRBD2 (6 bases). Germline-derived CDR1 and CDR2 are SGDLS and YYNGEE. The CDR3 contains 15 residues. Trimming took 2 bases from V and 10 from J, leaving 22 bases between them. This CDR3 reads CASSVGLTARFGQYF. CDR3 nucleotide sequence: TGTGCCAGCAGCGTGGGACTTACCGCCAGATTTGGCCAGTACTTC.

This clone occurred once. The J gene is TRBJ2-1, the V gene TRBV27; D not resolved. CDR1 is MNHEY, CDR2 SMNVEV, per germline (reference sequence). There are 13 residues in the CDR3. The ends were cut back, 2 bases at V and 6 bases at J, with 8 bases in the middle. CDR3 sequence: CASSLTGANEQFF. The CDR3 DNA sequence: TGTGCCAGCAGTTTAACCGGAGCCAATGAGCAGTTCTTC.

This rearrangement joins TRBV11-1 to TRBJ1-2; TRBD1 matches 8 bases. Trimming took 1 base from V and 8 from J; bases not matched to a gene: 3. The CDR3 runs to 13 residues. The germline V gene has CDR1 SGHAT and CDR2 FQDESV (reference sequence). The CDR3 DNA reads as TGTGCCAGCAGCTTAGGGACAGGGCCCGGCTACACCTTC. Translating it yields CASSLGTGPGYTF.

This clone has a handful of counts. V gene TRBV12-3 or TRBV12-4 combines with J gene TRBJ1-5; the D is unclear. Trimming cost V 6 bases and J 0 bases, with 6 bases left between them. The CDR3 consists of 13 residues. The CDR3 spells CASRSSSNQPQHF. The CDR3 DNA sequence: TGTGCCAGCAGATCGAGTAGCAATCAGCCCCAGCATTTT.